The following is a T cell receptor (beta chain) sequence with its context. The antigen is undetermined. Distinct nucleotide sequences in the sample also encode this CDR3. Some clones are missing from TCRdb's copy, which holds only in-frame ones; the method was immunoSEQ multiplex PCR. The profile shows approximately 26,000 clones, around 81% of them singletons. V was trimmed by 9 bases and J by 5 bases, leaving 16 bases between them. The CDR3 consists of 14 residues. Germline CDR1 is SNHLY and CDR2 is FYNNEI. The source of the sample is a study of PD-1 blockade in classical Hodgkin lymphoma. Study-level results: Diminished baseline TCR diversity has been reported in newly diagnosed patients relative to healthy donors. CD4+ but not CD8+ TCR diversity rose significantly by C4D1.

All patients experienced relapse after autologous stem cell transplantation, and brentuximab vedotin exposure was variable. The receptor's source is a human donor with classical Hodgkin lymphoma. The chain has TRBV2 and TRBJ1-4, with D perhaps matching TRBD1 (5 bases). Material: peripheral blood mononuclear cells (PBMCs), obtained before the second cycle of nivolumab. The CDR3 DNA is TGTGCCAGTTACAGGCGACTCGCCAATGAAAAACTGTTTTTT. It specifies CASYRRLANEKLFF.